This is a list of T cell receptor beta chains from one sample in a study of OX40 agonist ivuxolimab in advanced cancers. Sequencing used immunoSEQ multiplex PCR; TCRdb keeps in-frame clones, though not all of them. Counted here are about 58,000 clones, around 83% occurring once; the ten biggest clones make up 1%. The specimen was CD4+ or CD8+ T cells sorted from blood, collected in a trial of the OX40 agonist ivuxolimab. These receptors came from an adult with an advanced solid tumor such as melanoma, head and neck, liver or kidney cancer. CDR3s include the opening cysteine and the closing phenylalanine or tryptophan. The D gene is left open where the match is weak. Rows give clone size only sometimes, using once, few, many, or a class for an expanded clone.

clone size,J gene,D gene,V gene,CDR3 protein,CDR3 DNA
NA,TRBJ1-2,TRBD1,TRBV5-1,CASSGGQANYGYTF,TGCGCCAGCAGCGGCGGACAGGCTAACTATGGCTACACCTTC
NA,TRBJ2-2,NA,TRBV9,CASSPSIIESTGELFF,TGTGCCAGCAGCCCCTCAATTATCGAGAGCACCGGGGAGCTGTTTTTT
NA,TRBJ1-2,NA,TRBV7-8,CASTHLQQRANYGYTF,TGTGCCAGCACCCACCTCCAACAGAGAGCTAACTATGGCTACACCTTC
NA,TRBJ2-5,NA,TRBV5-1,CASSSQRGGGQETQYF,TGCGCCAGCAGCTCCCAACGAGGGGGGGGGCAAGAGACCCAGTACTTC
once,TRBJ1-5,NA,TRBV6-1,CASSERELIGQPQHF,TGTGCCAGCAGTGAACGGGAGCTAATAGGTCAGCCCCAGCATTTT
few,TRBJ1-5,TRBD1,TRBV2,CASSELLGQGISGNQPQHF,TGTGCCAGCAGTGAATTACTGGGACAGGGTATTTCGGGCAATCAGCCCCAGCATTTT
NA,TRBJ2-2,NA,TRBV27,CASSSPLTGGLNTGELFF,TGTGCCAGCAGTTCCCCGTTGACAGGAGGGTTGAACACCGGGGAGCTGTTTTTT
NA,TRBJ1-2,NA,TRBV18,CASSPENRVGGYTF,TGTGCCAGCTCACCAGAGAATCGCGTAGGTGGCTACACCTTC
NA,TRBJ1-2,NA,TRBV29-1,CSVEEGVKNYGYTF,TGCAGCGTTGAAGAAGGTGTCAAGAACTATGGCTACACCTTC
once,TRBJ1-4,NA,TRBV6-1,CASSESQGIGEKLFF,TGTGCCAGCAGTGAAAGTCAGGGGATCGGCGAAAAACTGTTTTTT
NA,TRBJ1-2,TRBD1,TRBV10-3,CAIRGTDTSGYTF,TGTGCCATCAGGGGGACAGACACGAGCGGCTACACCTTC
NA,TRBJ2-2,NA,TRBV19,CASRCLYRENTGELFF,TGTGCCAGTAGATGCCTTTACCGGGAGAACACCGGGGAGCTGTTTTTT
NA,TRBJ2-2,TRBD1,TRBV5-1,CASSAVLGGLGAGELFF,TGCGCCAGCAGCGCGGTGCTAGGGGGCCTTGGCGCCGGGGAGCTGTTTTTT
NA,TRBJ2-3,TRBD2,TRBV6-1,CASSGLAGALRTDTQYF,TGTGCCAGCAGTGGACTAGCGGGGGCCCTACGCACAGATACGCAGTATTTT
NA,TRBJ1-1,TRBD1,TRBV7-8,CASSIDRGNTEAFF,TGTGCCAGCAGCATAGACAGGGGAAACACTGAAGCTTTCTTT
NA,TRBJ2-4,NA,TRBV7-2,CASSYGVLGAKNIQYF,TGTGCCAGCAGCTACGGCGTTCTTGGGGCCAAAAACATTCAGTACTTC
NA,TRBJ1-1,TRBD1,TRBV7-2,CASSPRGGPNTEAFF,TGTGCCAGCAGCCCCAGGGGGGGTCCGAACACTGAAGCTTTCTTT
NA,TRBJ2-7,TRBD1,TRBV11-3,CASSLAATGPSEQYF,TGTGCCAGCAGCTTAGCGGCGACAGGGCCTTCCGAGCAGTACTTC
NA,TRBJ2-5,NA,TRBV7-2,CASATGRYQETQYF,TGTGCCAGCGCGACCGGCAGGTACCAAGAGACCCAGTACTTC
NA,TRBJ2-2,NA,TRBV11-2,CASSLGQGVTGELFF,TGTGCCAGCAGCTTAGGTCAGGGAGTCACCGGGGAGCTGTTTTTT
NA,TRBJ1-1,NA,TRBV14,CASSRRNTEAFF,TGTGCCAGCAGCCGCAGGAACACTGAAGCTTTCTTT
NA,TRBJ1-1,NA,TRBV6-5,CASSYGRARVNTEAFF,TGTGCCAGCAGTTACGGTCGGGCCAGGGTGAACACTGAAGCTTTCTTT
NA,TRBJ1-1,NA,TRBV29-1,CSVAGPNRLNTEAFF,TGCAGCGTTGCGGGCCCCAACAGACTGAACACTGAAGCTTTCTTT
NA,TRBJ2-7,TRBD1,TRBV5-1,CASSGQGGSYEQYF,TGCGCCAGCAGCGGACAGGGCGGGTCCTACGAGCAGTACTTC
NA,TRBJ1-1,TRBD1,TRBV10-2,CASSDPTQGAVFEDTEAFF,TGCGCCAGCAGTGACCCGACGCAGGGGGCTGTTTTTGAGGACACTGAAGCTTTCTTT
NA,TRBJ1-4,NA,TRBV5-1,CASSSTVTNEKLFF,TGCGCCAGCAGCTCGACAGTAACTAATGAAAAACTGTTTTTT
NA,TRBJ2-7,NA,TRBV6-1,CASREIGVLDEQYF,TGTGCCAGCAGGGAGATCGGGGTTTTAGACGAGCAGTACTTC
NA,TRBJ1-5,NA,TRBV7-2,CASSLEGASNQPQHF,TGTGCCAGCAGCTTAGAAGGGGCGAGCAATCAGCCCCAGCATTTT
medium-sized,TRBJ1-2,NA,TRBV29-1,CSVEEGTVGYTF,TGCAGCGTTGAAGAAGGGACCGTTGGCTACACCTTC
NA,TRBJ1-2,NA,TRBV6-1,CASRPETNYGYTF,TGTGCCAGCAGGCCAGAGACTAACTATGGCTACACCTTC
NA,TRBJ2-1,NA,TRBV19,CASSTPRSGLEQFF,TGTGCCAGTAGTACCCCGAGGTCGGGACTTGAGCAGTTCTTC
NA,TRBJ1-3,TRBD1,TRBV6-1,CASSETGAGNTIYF,TGTGCCAGCAGTGAAACAGGGGCTGGAAACACCATATATTTT
NA,TRBJ1-2,NA,TRBV18,CASSPGAINYGYTF,TGTGCCAGCTCACCAGGGGCTATTAACTATGGCTACACCTTC
NA,TRBJ2-1,NA,TRBV19,CASSIWQVGGGVPDEQFF,TGTGCCAGTAGTATTTGGCAGGTAGGCGGCGGGGTACCCGATGAGCAGTTCTTC
NA,TRBJ2-1,TRBD2,TRBV4-1,CASSQVSGSGAYNEQFF,TGCGCCAGCAGCCAAGTTAGTGGTAGCGGGGCATACAATGAGCAGTTCTTC
NA,TRBJ2-7,TRBD1,TRBV18,CASSPPLPGTGTYEQYF,TGTGCCAGCTCACCTCCTCTTCCCGGGACAGGGACCTACGAGCAGTACTTC
NA,TRBJ2-7,NA,TRBV30,CAWSVSIYEQYF,TGTGCCTGGAGTGTATCCATCTACGAGCAGTACTTC
medium-sized,TRBJ1-1,TRBD1,TRBV4-1,CASSQIRLRTGGLPEAFF,TGCGCCAGCAGCCAGATCCGCCTGCGGACAGGGGGCCTTCCTGAAGCTTTCTTT
NA,TRBJ1-6,NA,TRBV6-1,CASSEEERVYNSPLHF,TGTGCCAGCAGCGAAGAGGAACGGGTCTATAATTCACCCCTCCACTTT
NA,TRBJ2-2,NA,TRBV7-9,CASSPPFRGPAGELFF,TGTGCCAGCAGCCCCCCGTTCCGGGGCCCAGCCGGGGAGCTGTTTTTT
NA,TRBJ1-2,TRBD1,TRBV6-5,CASRQGANYGYTF,TGTGCCAGCAGACAGGGGGCTAACTATGGCTACACCTTC
NA,TRBJ2-4,NA,TRBV7-2,CASSPMPGVDIQYF,TGTGCCAGCAGCCCGATGCCGGGGGTGGACATTCAGTACTTC
NA,TRBJ2-5,NA,TRBV1,CTSSQVADGHPKAKTQYF,TGCACCAGCAGCCAAGTTGCGGACGGACACCCGAAGGCGAAGACCCAGTACTTC
NA,TRBJ2-1,NA,TRBV19,CASRGHYTSSYNEQFF,TGTGCCAGTAGGGGACACTACACCAGCTCCTACAATGAGCAGTTCTTC
few,TRBJ1-1,NA,TRBV14,CASSHQENTEAFF,TGTGCCAGCAGCCACCAAGAGAACACTGAAGCTTTCTTT
NA,TRBJ1-3,NA,TRBV5-6,CASSLAPSSGNTIYF,TGTGCCAGCAGCTTGGCACCGAGCTCTGGAAACACCATATATTTT
few,TRBJ1-1,NA,TRBV29-1,CSVELVDTEAFF,TGCAGCGTTGAACTAGTTGACACTGAAGCTTTCTTT
few,TRBJ1-5,NA,TRBV30,CAWSGVSNQPQHF,TGTGCCTGGAGTGGAGTTAGCAATCAGCCCCAGCATTTT
NA,TRBJ1-6,NA,TRBV27,CASKTVDNSPLHF,TGTGCCAGCAAGACGGTAGATAATTCACCCCTCCACTTT
NA,TRBJ1-5,NA,TRBV14,CASSQGQVGQPQHF,TGTGCCAGCAGCCAAGGACAGGTCGGGCAGCCCCAGCATTTT
NA,TRBJ1-2,NA,TRBV6-1,CASSERTGANYGYTF,TGTGCCAGCAGTGAAAGAACAGGAGCTAACTATGGCTACACCTTC
few,TRBJ1-3,NA,TRBV6-5,CASSGDRTNTIYF,TGTGCCAGCAGTGGCGACAGGACAAACACCATATATTTT
medium-sized,TRBJ1-5,NA,TRBV5-1,CASSMEGGGNQPQHF,TGCGCCAGCAGCATGGAAGGGGGAGGCAATCAGCCCCAGCATTTT
NA,TRBJ1-1,TRBD1,TRBV2,CASREVLSRGNEAFF,TGTGCCAGCAGGGAGGTTTTGTCCAGGGGGAATGAAGCTTTCTTT
once,TRBJ1-6,NA,TRBV27,CASSLSNGRNSPLHF,TGTGCCAGCAGTTTATCGAATGGGAGGAATTCACCCCTCCACTTT
NA,TRBJ2-3,NA,TRBV29-1,CSVEALPPTQYF,TGCAGCGTTGAAGCGCTACCCCCCACGCAGTATTTT
NA,TRBJ1-1,TRBD1,TRBV4-1,CASSQVPGQALEAFF,TGCGCCAGCAGCCAAGTGCCGGGACAGGCTCTTGAAGCTTTCTTT